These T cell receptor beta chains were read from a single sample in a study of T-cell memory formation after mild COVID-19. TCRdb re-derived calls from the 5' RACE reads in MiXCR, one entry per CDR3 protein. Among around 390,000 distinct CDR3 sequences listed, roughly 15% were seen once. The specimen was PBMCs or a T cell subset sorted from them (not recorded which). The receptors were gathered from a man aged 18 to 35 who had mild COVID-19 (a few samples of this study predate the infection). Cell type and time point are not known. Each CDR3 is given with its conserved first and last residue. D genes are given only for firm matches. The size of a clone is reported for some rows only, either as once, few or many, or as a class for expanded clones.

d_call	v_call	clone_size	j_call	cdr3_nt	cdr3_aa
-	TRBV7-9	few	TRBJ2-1	TGTGCCAGCAGCCCCACTAGGAGCAGTTACAAGCTGGATGAGCAGTTCTTC	CASSPTRSSYKLDEQFF
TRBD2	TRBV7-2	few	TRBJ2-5	TGTGCCAGCAGCTTAGGGGCGGGGGGAGGCCAAGAGACCCAGTACTTC	CASSLGAGGGQETQYF
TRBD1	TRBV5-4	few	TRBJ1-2	TGTGCCACCCGGGACAGGGAACGGAGTGGCTACACCTTC	CATRDRERSGYTF
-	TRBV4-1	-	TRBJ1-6	TGCGCCAGCAGCCAAGGAGGGTCGAGGGGCAATTCACCCCTTCACTTT	CASSQGGSRGNSPLHF
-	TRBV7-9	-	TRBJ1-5	TGTGCCAGCAGCGCTGGGGGGTCTATGCCCCAGCATTTT	CASSAGGSMPQHF
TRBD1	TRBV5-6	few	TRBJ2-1	TGTGCCAGCAGCTATCGACAGGGGAAGAATGAGCAGTTCTTC	CASSYRQGKNEQFF
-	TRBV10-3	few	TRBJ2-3	TGTGCCATCAGTGAGTCGGAACAGTCCACAGATACGCAGTATTTT	CAISESEQSTDTQYF
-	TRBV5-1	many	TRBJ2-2	TGCGCCAGCAGCTTGTCCTACGGGGGCACCGGGGAGCTGTTTTTT	CASSLSYGGTGELFF
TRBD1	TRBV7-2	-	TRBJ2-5	TGTGCCAGCAGCTTATCACAGGGGGCTGGGGAGACCCAGTACTTC	CASSLSQGAGETQYF
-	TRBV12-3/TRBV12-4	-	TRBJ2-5	TGTGCCAGCAGTTTACTGTCTCACCAAGAGACCCAGTACTTC	CASSLLSHQETQYF
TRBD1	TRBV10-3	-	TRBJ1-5	TGTGCCATCAGTACAGGGGTAGAACAGCCCCAGCATTTT	CAISTGVEQPQHF
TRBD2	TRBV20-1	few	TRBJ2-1	TGCAGTGCTAGAGGGGTTGGTTCTAGCGGGGTTGGAGAGCAGTTCTTC	CSARGVGSSGVGEQFF
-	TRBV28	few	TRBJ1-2	TGTGCCAGCAGAGACCAGGGGACCTATGGCTACACCTTC	CASRDQGTYGYTF
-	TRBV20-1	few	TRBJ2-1	TGCAGTGCCCAAGGGCGGGAACCCAATGAGCAGTTCTTC	CSAQGREPNEQFF
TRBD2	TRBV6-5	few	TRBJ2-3	TGTGCCAGCAGTTACTTAGCGGGGGGCACAGATACGCAGTATTTT	CASSYLAGGTDTQYF